The T cell receptor beta chain under discussion was sequenced for a study of prognosis after radiotherapy for stage I lung cancer. About the study: In the span from early 2018 to early 2019, stage I non-small cell lung cancer patients were enrolled.

Genomic DNA was the source, and TCR beta CDR3 was amplified from it by two-round multiplex PCR. Amplification in first-round PCR relied on primers specific to each TRBV and TRBJ gene. TCRdb used MiXCR to reprocess the multiplex PCR reads, holding one entry per CDR3 protein. The profile covers some 56,000 distinct CDR3 sequences, with 26% appearing a single time and 7.5% taken by the ten largest. Findings and caveats of the study: Shannon entropy (measured after stereotactic body radiation therapy) was lower in patients who went on to develop distant metastases. Reportedly, TRBV and TRBJ gene usage varied with metastasis presence.

CDR1 MNHNY and CDR2 SVGAGI come from the germline V gene (reference sequence). The CDR3 extends over 17 amino acids. With 0 bases removed from V and 4 bases from J, the gap between germline ends came to 17 bases. Only a few counts were recorded for this clonotype. Its antigen is currently unknown. This probably arose from a read error, given a far larger clone one base away. The rearrangement links TRBV6-6 to TRBJ2-3; D not resolved. The specimen comprised PBMCs, sampled before or after stereotactic body radiation therapy (not recorded which). The source is a donor older than 45 with non-small cell lung cancer. The CDR3 loop reads CASSYSGLRSTPDTQYF. Written as DNA, the CDR3 is TGTGCCAGCAGTTACTCGGGCCTGCGTTCGACCCCAGATACGCAGTATTTT.